This paragraph covers one T cell receptor beta chain sequence. This sample stems from a study of cytotoxic CD8 clonotypes in ibrutinib-treated CLL. Using immunoSEQ multiplex PCR, the repertoire was profiled, and TCRdb retains in-frame clones only, with some absent. In the table there are 45,000 to 70,000 clones, approximately 60% of which are singletons. V dropped 2 bases and J dropped 4 bases, with 8 bases sitting between them. Germline V CDR1 and CDR2: MNHNS, SASEGT. CDR3 length equals 14 residues. The receptor comes from a human donor with chronic lymphocytic leukemia. The rearrangement links TRBV6-1 to TRBJ1-4; maybe TRBD1 (5 bases). The material sequenced was PBMCs, taken after 24 months of ibrutinib treatment. CDR3 sequence reads: CASSEPGRNEKLFF. In DNA form, the CDR3 reads TGTGCCAGCAGTGAACCGGGACGTAATGAAAAACTGTTTTTT.